This TCR beta chain was captured in a study of blood T cell repertoires in COVID-19. Sequencing used immunoSEQ multiplex PCR; TCRdb keeps in-frame clones, though not all of them. Among around 220,000 clones listed, about 88% were seen once. The germline CDR1 and CDR2 sequences are ENHRY and SYGVKD. Trimming at V came to 5 bases and at J to 0 bases, leaving 10 bases not matched to a gene. The CDR3 consists of 17 residues. Source material: peripheral blood. This chain uses TRBV10-3 with TRBJ2-3; 8 bases line up with TRBD1. The TCR originated in a man aged 40-50 years with active or convalescent COVID-19. The CDR3 sequence is CAISKRLTGVSTDTQYF. CDR3 in DNA: TGTGCCATCAGTAAAAGATTGACAGGGGTTAGCACAGATACGCAGTATTTT.